This TCR beta chain was retrieved from a study of blood T cell repertoires in COVID-19. Study information: T cells, B-cell-depleted T cells, or PBMCs provided the cDNA or gDNA that served as material.

V was pared by 4 bases and J by 5 bases, with 16 bases between. The germline V gene has CDR1 SGDLS and CDR2 YYNGEE. CDR3 size: 16 residues. Using immunoSEQ multiplex PCR, the repertoire was profiled, and TCRdb retains in-frame clones only, with some absent. Among over 110,000 clones listed, 88% were seen once. The sequencing input was peripheral blood. V usage is TRBV9 and J usage is TRBJ1-6, with D possibly matching TRBD1 (5 bases). The TCR comes from a human donor in a cohort sampled during active COVID-19. Written as DNA, the CDR3 is TGTGCCAGCAGCCTCGTACCCCAGGGAAATAATTCACCCCTCCACTTT. Its protein is CASSLVPQGNNSPLHF.